The 27 T cell receptor beta chains given below trace back to one sample, sequenced in a study of cytomegalovirus exposure and HLA in healthy donors. Vbeta (60) and Jbeta (13) primers were used in the PCR. Only in-frame clones appear in the TCRdb table, and some are missing; sequencing was by immunoSEQ multiplex PCR. This table holds more than 85,000 clones, approximately 77% found once. The sequencing input was PBMCs. All receptors come from a female donor in good health and CMV-seronegative.

The rearrangement links TRBV6-1 to TRBJ2-7; D might be TRBD2 (6 bases). The CDR3 covers 15 residues. Looked up from germline, CDR1 is MNHNS and CDR2 is SASEGT. V was shortened by 6 bases and J by 0 bases, with 15 bases between the two germline ends. The CDR3 coding sequence is TGTGCCAGCAGCTATAGTAGCGGCCCCTCCTACGAGCAGTACTTC. Translating it yields CASSYSSGPSYEQYF.

The J gene is TRBJ1-2, the V gene TRBV28; perhaps TRBD1 as D (5 bases). This CDR3 region has 12 residues. CDR1 and CDR2 (germline): MDHEN, SYDVKM. V shed 6 bases and J shed 3 bases, with 8 bases lying between them. CDR3 in DNA: TGTGCCAGCAGGGGGGGGGACTATGGCTACACCTTC. Its translation is CASRGGDYGYTF.

The chain joins TRBV5-4 to TRBJ2-2; D not resolved. The CDR3 has 16 amino acids. CDR1 and CDR2 from the germline V gene are SGHNT and YYREEE (reference sequence). Trimming removed 5 bases from V and 2 bases from J, with 16 bases in between. This chain's CDR3 is CASRSTQAYNTGELFF. The DNA of the CDR3 is TGTGCCAGCAGGTCAACCCAGGCTTACAACACCGGGGAGCTGTTTTTT.

The chain joins TRBV7-2 to TRBJ2-1, with D maybe TRBD2 (6 bases). The CDR3 is made up of 15 amino acids. The V end was cut by 1 base, the J end by 4 bases, with 11 bases between. Germline values: CDR1 SGHTA, CDR2 FQGNSA. CDR3 nucleotides: TGTGCCAGCAGCTTAGATCCTAGCGCATACAATGAGCAGTTCTTC. Translation gives CASSLDPSAYNEQFF.

The CDR3 region has the DNA TGTGCCAGCAGACAGCGGGGGGACGTTAACACAGATACGCAGTATTTT. Amino acid sequence: CASRQRGDVNTDTQYF. The chain employs TRBV2 and TRBJ2-3; TRBD2 agrees at 9 bases. Germline V gives CDR1 SNHLY, CDR2 FYNNEI. This CDR3 region has 16 residues. V gave up 6 bases and J gave up 2 bases; unmatched junction bases: 9.

The CDR3 region is CASFSSGSYEQYF. In nucleotides, the CDR3 is TGTGCCAGTTTTTCTAGCGGGAGCTACGAGCAGTACTTC. The V call is TRBV28, the J call TRBJ2-5; 10 bases are shared with TRBD2. The J call may be wrong; the DNA end is better matched by TRBJ2-7. The V gene's germline CDR1 is MDHEN and CDR2 SYDVKM. This CDR3 has 13 residues.

The J gene is TRBJ2-7, the V gene TRBV5-5; maybe TRBD1 (5 bases). CDR1 is SGHKS and CDR2 is YYEKEE in the germline V gene (reference sequence). Trimming removed 2 bases from V and 4 bases from J, with 13 bases in between. This CDR3 has 14 amino acids. CDR3 amino acids: CASSLSGSLYEQYF. CDR3 nucleotides: TGTGCCAGCAGCTTATCAGGGTCTTTATACGAGCAGTACTTC.

The V and J genes are TRBV19 and TRBJ2-1; the match to TRBD1 covers 8 bases. The CDR3 length is 14 residues. Germline V gene lookup returns CDR1 LNHDA and CDR2 SQIVND (reference sequence). V lost 7 bases, J lost 2 bases, and 4 bases stayed unmatched. As DNA, the CDR3 is TGTGCCAGTACCCGGACAGGGCCCTACAATGAGCAGTTCTTC. The encoded protein is CASTRTGPYNEQFF.

Here the CDR3 DNA reads TGTGCCTGGAGTCCTACTGCCGACGAGCAGTACTTC. Translation gives CAWSPTADEQYF. This chain links TRBV30 with TRBJ2-7; D is uncertain. Per the germline V gene, CDR1 is GTSNPN and CDR2 is SVGIG (reference sequence). The CDR3 runs 12 residues. V was cut by 2 bases and J by 5 bases, with 10 bases left in between.

V and J are TRBV14 and TRBJ1-1; unclear D gene. From germline, CDR1 is SGHDN and CDR2 FVKESK. The CDR3 has 11 residues. Trimming cost V 10 bases and J 6 bases, with 12 bases left between them. The CDR3 sequence: CAIRAGAEAFF. CDR3 nucleotide sequence: TGTGCCATCAGAGCGGGCGCTGAAGCTTTCTTT. The complete variable domain, with remaining parts taken from reference TRBV14 and TRBJ1-1, reads EAGVTQFPSHSVIEKGQTVTLRCDPISGHDNLYWYRRVMGKEIKFLLHFVKESKQDESGMPNNRFLAERTGGTYSTLKVQPAELEDSGVYFCAIRAGAEAFFGQGTRLTVV.

The J gene is TRBJ1-2, the V gene TRBV18; 9 nucleotides align to TRBD1. The CDR3 is 15 residues long. Germline V gives CDR1 KGHSH, CDR2 LQKENI. After removal of 3 bases from V and 6 bases from J, the junction contained 8 bases not matched to a gene. The CDR3, as DNA: TGTGCCAGCTCACCTCAACCGGGACAGGGTGATGGCTACACCTTC. This sequence encodes CASSPQPGQGDGYTF.

The chain employs TRBV5-4 and TRBJ2-7, with D possibly TRBD2 on 5 matching bases. CDR1 is SGHNT and CDR2 is YYREEE in the germline V gene (reference sequence). The CDR3 is 14 residues long. V was clipped by 4 bases and J by 0 bases, with 11 bases between them. In DNA form, the CDR3 reads TGTGCCAGCAGCCCCCGGACTGTCTCCTACGAGCAGTACTTC. It specifies CASSPRTVSYEQYF.

The rearrangement links TRBV28 to TRBJ1-1, with a possible D match to TRBD1 (6 bases). Germline CDR1 is MDHEN and CDR2 is SYDVKM. The CDR3 loop spans 13 amino acids. With 7 bases removed from V and 3 bases from J, the gap between germline ends came to 12 bases. CDR3 region: CASKAGEYTEAFF. CDR3 DNA sequence: TGTGCCAGCAAGGCAGGGGAATACACTGAAGCTTTCTTT.

The DNA of the CDR3 is TGTGCCAGCAGCGGGACAGCCTTAAATCAGCCCCAGCATTTT. The encoded protein is CASSGTALNQPQHF. This sequence joins TRBV6-1 and TRBJ1-5; 7 bases match TRBD1. The CDR3 runs 14 residues. Germline V gene sequence: CDR1 MNHNS, CDR2 SASEGT. V shed 6 bases and J 4 bases; nucleotides not matched to a gene: 6.

The chain recombines TRBV10-3 with TRBJ2-3, with TRBD1 matching over 8 bases. J lost 1 base, V lost 7 bases, and 7 bases had no gene match. Germline V gives CDR1 ENHRY, CDR2 SYGVKD. This CDR3 spans 15 amino acids. For the CDR3, the DNA is TGTGCCATCAATGGACAGGGAATCGGCACAGATACGCAGTATTTT. Its translation: CAINGQGIGTDTQYF.

In its sample, this clone was seen a few times. A far larger clone is just one base off, so this is likely a read error. The genes are TRBV6-5 and TRBJ2-1; 8 positions match TRBD2. Germline V gene data show CDR1 as MNHEY and CDR2 as SVGAGI. The CDR3 is made up of 11 amino acids. The ends lost 4 bases at V and 10 bases at J; junction bases unmatched: 0. CDR3 nucleotides: TGTGCCAGCAGTTGCGGGGGGGAGCAGTTCTTC. This gives the protein CASSCGGEQFF.

This clone came up a few times. This sequence joins TRBV4-2 and TRBJ1-5; 9 bases fit TRBD1. In germline, CDR1 is LGHNA, CDR2 YNFKEQ. The CDR3 runs 17 residues. Trimming at V came to 0 bases and at J to 4 bases, leaving 7 bases not matched to a gene. CDR3 region: CASSQDLGDRENQPQHF. In DNA form, the CDR3 reads TGTGCCAGCAGCCAAGATTTGGGGGACAGGGAGAATCAGCCCCAGCATTTT.

The chain is built from TRBV5-1 and TRBJ1-1; no clear D gene. V was trimmed by 2 bases and J by 8 bases, leaving 16 bases between them. Looked up from germline, CDR1 is SGHRS and CDR2 is YFSETQ. This CDR3 has 14 residues. The CDR3 spells CASSFISGGGEAFF. The CDR3 coding sequence is TGCGCCAGCAGCTTCATCTCGGGCGGAGGGGAAGCTTTCTTT.

J is TRBJ1-1 and V is TRBV6-1; D call uncertain. The CDR3 contains 14 residues. Germline loops: CDR1 MNHNS, CDR2 SASEGT. V was cut by 2 bases and J by 2 bases, with 9 bases left in between. As DNA, the CDR3 is TGTGCCAGCAGTGAATTCGCGAAAAACACTGAAGCTTTCTTT. Its protein product is CASSEFAKNTEAFF.

The chain employs TRBV29-1 and TRBJ2-7, with D perhaps TRBD1 (6 bases). V was clipped by 7 bases and J by 0 bases, with 16 bases between them. The germline gives CDR1 SQVTM, CDR2 ANQGSEA. The CDR3 is 14 residues long. CDR3 region: CSAALGTSSYEQYF. The CDR3, as DNA: TGCAGCGCCGCTTTGGGGACAAGCTCCTACGAGCAGTACTTC.

V and J are TRBV10-3 and TRBJ2-7, with a possible D match to TRBD1 (6 bases). The CDR3 has 14 amino acids. Germline V gene lookup returns CDR1 ENHRY and CDR2 SYGVKD. V was cut by 6 bases and J by 1 base, with 13 bases left in between. This chain's CDR3 is CAIRDTGLSYEQYF. The DNA of the CDR3 is TGTGCCATCAGGGACACAGGGTTGTCCTACGAGCAGTACTTC.

V gene TRBV7-2 combines with J gene TRBJ2-7; 10 nucleotides match TRBD2. The J segment lost 7 bases and the V segment lost 2 bases, leaving 8 bases of the junction unmatched. The CDR3 has 15 amino acids. Germline CDR1 SGHTA, CDR2 FQGNSA. The CDR3, as DNA: TGTGCCAGCAGCTTAAGGGGTAGCGGGAGGTTTGAGCAGTACTTC. It specifies CASSLRGSGRFEQYF.

CDR3 DNA: TGTGCCAGCAGCTGGACTAGCGCCGGGGAGCTGTTTTTT. This encodes CASSWTSAGELFF. The chain is built from TRBV11-3 and TRBJ2-2; TRBD2 matches 9 bases. CDR1 and CDR2 from the germline V gene are SGHNT and YENEEA. With 4 bases clipped from V and 6 bases from J, the junction kept 0 bases outside the gene matches. This CDR3 has 13 amino acids.

CDR3 in DNA: TGTGCCAGCAGCTTAGTGACAGGGGAAGCCCTCCACTTT. It specifies CASSLVTGEALHF. The V and J genes are TRBV7-9 and TRBJ1-6, with 8 bases fitting TRBD1. CDR1 SEHNR and CDR2 FQNEAQ come from the germline V gene (reference sequence). Trimming at V came to 1 base and at J to 14 bases, leaving 4 bases not matched to a gene. The CDR3 is 13 residues long.

The CDR3 DNA follows: TGTGCCACCAGCAGTTCCTACGGGGTGGATGGCTACACCTTC. It is translated as CATSSSYGVDGYTF. The J gene is TRBJ1-2, the V gene TRBV15; D is unclear. Trimming shortened V by 3 bases and J by 6 bases, and 14 bases separated the two germline ends. The CDR3 runs 14 residues. Germline V gene lookup returns CDR1 LNHNV and CDR2 YYDKDF (reference sequence). The whole variable domain, remainder taken from reference TRBV15 and TRBJ1-2, is DAMVIQNPRYQVTQFGKPVTLSCSQTLNHNVMYWYQQKSSQAPKLLFHYYDKDFNNEADTPDNFQSRRPNTSFCFLDIRSPGLGDTAMYLCATSSSYGVDGYTFGSGTRLTVV.

Of note for this clone: The same CDR3 also results from other DNA sequences found in this sample. The chain joins TRBV11-2 to TRBJ2-3, with a tentative D call TRBD1 (5 bases). V was trimmed by 7 bases and J by 3 bases, leaving 14 bases between them. The V gene's germline CDR1 is SGHAT and CDR2 FQNNGV. The CDR3 extends over 14 amino acids. The CDR3 is CASTQGGATDTQYF. CDR3 nucleotide sequence: TGTGCCAGCACCCAGGGTGGAGCTACAGATACGCAGTATTTT.

This clone has only one observation. An end of the junction does not agree with germline; a read error may underlie this. The chain joins TRBV5-1 to TRBJ2-3; weak D call: TRBD2 (7 bases). The CDR3 has 14 residues. Germline-derived CDR1 and CDR2 are SGHRS and YFSETQ. CDR3 DNA sequence: TGCGCCGGCAGCTTAGAGGGGGGGGCAGATACGCAGTATTTT. Translated, it gives CAGSLEGGADTQYF.